This record looks at one T cell receptor beta chain sequence and its context. V shed 2 bases, J shed 2 bases, and the junction held 8 bases outside the gene matches. Germline CDR1 and CDR2: LNHDA and SQIVND (reference sequence). The CDR3 loop spans 16 amino acids. Sequencing was performed with immunoSEQ multiplex PCR; in TCRdb, only in-frame clones are kept and a portion is missing. This table holds 120,000 or so clones, approximately 85% found once. This sample is drawn from a study of T cell responses to AZD1222 COVID-19 vaccine. This receptor was obtained from an adult in good health. Here the sequenced sample was peripheral blood, taken on day 0 of AZD1222 vaccination. This chain connects TRBV19 to TRBJ2-7; 8 nucleotides match TRBD2. The CDR3: CASSITSGPPPYEQYF. Written as DNA, the CDR3 is TGTGCCAGTAGTATAACTAGCGGACCTCCGCCCTACGAGCAGTACTTC.